These T cell receptor beta chains were read from a single sample in a study of T-cell memory formation after mild COVID-19. TCRdb reanalysed the 5' RACE reads using MiXCR and keeps one entry per CDR3 protein. The table includes about 180,000 distinct CDR3 sequences, 16% detected once. Sequenced input: PBMCs or a T cell subset sorted from them (not recorded which). The receptors derive from an adult woman who had mild COVID-19 (a few samples of this study predate the infection). Cell type and time point are not known. The CDR3 runs from the conserved cysteine through the conserved F or W.

v_gene,CDR3aa
TRBV5-1,CASSLGSSMTYEQYF
TRBV2,CASRSLKTTGPRDGYTF
TRBV21-1,CASSTPGRLYEQYF
TRBV7-6,CASSLALGGQSYEQYF
TRBV11-3,CASSLRLSSYEQYF
TRBV11-3,CASSGGMSTDTQYF
TRBV7-9,CASSLVSSSYEQYF
TRBV7-9,CASSSDSNRRGYTF
TRBV5-1,CASSPSGTGSLEQYF
TRBV7-7,CASSLISGATSRRQGSNYGYTF
TRBV6-5,CASSWQGPSYNEQFF
TRBV12-3/TRBV12-4,CASSSIQTSGGATDTQYF
TRBV30,CAWSIYNEQFF
TRBV20-1,CSARRAGGQGSTGELFF
TRBV30,CAFNRAHGYTF
TRBV29-1,CSVERTGELFF
TRBV15,CATKIQGTYGYTF
TRBV7-2,CASSPRERQSEQFF
TRBV7-9,CASHGASAEGYTF
TRBV6-5,CASSSSGSQETQYF
TRBV7-2,CASSFIVAGTGIMNEQFF
TRBV18,CASSPLQESYEQYF
TRBV12-3/TRBV12-4,CASSHGTSATSTDTQYF
TRBV14,CASSQAILTGANVLTF
TRBV12-3/TRBV12-4,CASTIPGLAGTGELFF
TRBV4-3,CASSQVYGQGSEQFF
TRBV7-2,CASSPTYPQGVMSGANVLTF
TRBV30,CAWSSWGAYNEQFF
TRBV12-3/TRBV12-4,CASTTTGVGDTQYF
TRBV6-5,CASQQRGGYNEQFF
TRBV11-3,CASSLSSGFRTDTQYF
TRBV5-1,CASTLMRGGRETQYF
TRBV7-3,CASCFDSTSWPGELFF
TRBV20-1,CSARHRGRIGYEQYF
TRBV11-3,CASSLDGRANNEQFF
TRBV11-3,CASSTYQGNEQFF
TRBV28,CASSPPQGGGNTEAFF
TRBV9,CASSPPADTYEQYF
TRBV7-6,CASSPEVRGRAFF
TRBV12-3/TRBV12-4,CASSDVNEQYF
TRBV4-1,CASSQSPGRETQYF
TRBV25-1,CASSEPLLTSGETQYF
TRBV13,CASRRTGTSYEQYF
TRBV7-9,CASSVHSQPQHF
TRBV4-2,CASSQGVAGIYEQYF
TRBV12-3/TRBV12-4,CASSETGGRYNEQFF
TRBV5-8,CASSAGWSKEQFF
TRBV12-3/TRBV12-4,CASNPHPPNTGELFF
TRBV9,CASSVVGGGQETQYF
TRBV7-2,CASSFRGRERHTGELFF